The 8 T cell receptor beta chains below come from one sample, sequenced in a study of identical twins. TCRdb reprocessed the 5' RACE reads with MiXCR, giving one entry per CDR3 protein. The sample includes fewer than 450,000 distinct CDR3 sequences, 8.5% to 10% of them seen just once. The sequenced sample was naive T cells sorted from blood. The receptors come from a woman aged 50 to 60 in good health.

This clonotype was counted at least ten times. The V and J genes are TRBV20-1 and TRBJ1-4; D not resolved. CDR1 is DFQATT and CDR2 is SNEGSKA in the germline V gene (reference sequence). The V end was cut by 2 bases, the J end by 8 bases, with 9 bases between. The CDR3 spans 12 residues. CDR3 region: CSARKGKEKLFF. Written as DNA, the CDR3 is TGCAGTGCTAGAAAGGGCAAGGAAAAACTGTTTTTT.

The chain uses TRBV15 and TRBJ2-1, with D maybe TRBD2 (5 bases). The CDR3 has 16 residues. The germline V gene has CDR1 LNHNV and CDR2 YYDKDF (reference sequence). V shed 0 bases and J shed 0 bases, with 9 bases lying between them. The CDR3 nucleotides are TGTGCCACCAGCAGAGATGGACTCTCCTCCTACAATGAGCAGTTCTTC. Its translation: CATSRDGLSSYNEQFF.

The gene calls are TRBV15 and TRBJ1-6; D gene uncertain. The V gene's germline CDR1 is LNHNV and CDR2 YYDKDF (reference sequence). The CDR3 consists of 15 residues. Trimming removed 0 bases at V and 7 bases at J, with 10 bases between. The DNA of the CDR3 is TGTGCCACCAGCAGAGATCGGGCAGAGAATTCACCCCTCCACTTT. Its translation: CATSRDRAENSPLHF.

This clonotype was seen more than once but under ten times. CDR3 bases: TGTGCCACCAGAGCTAGCGGGACCAATGAGCAGTTCTTC. Translated, it gives CATRASGTNEQFF. This chain connects TRBV24-1 to TRBJ2-1; 9 nucleotides line up with TRBD2. In germline, CDR1 is KGHDR, CDR2 SFDVKD. Trimming cost V 7 bases and J 6 bases; bases outside gene matches: 3. This CDR3 comprises 13 residues.

This clonotype was counted only a few times. This chain connects TRBV5-1 to TRBJ2-7; a possible D gene is TRBD1 (6 bases). The CDR3 is 14 amino acids. Germline assignment: CDR1 SGHRS and CDR2 YFSETQ. V shed 6 bases and J shed 0 bases, with 13 bases lying between them. In nucleotides, the CDR3 is TGCGCCAGCACCGCGGACAGCTCCTCCTACGAGCAGTACTTC. Translating it yields CASTADSSSYEQYF.

This clonotype was counted between two and nine times. The gene calls are TRBV7-9 and TRBJ1-1; TRBD1 might be the D (6 bases). This CDR3 region has 13 residues. The V end lost 1 base, the J end lost 7 bases, and 10 bases lay between the germline ends. Germline loops: CDR1 SEHNR, CDR2 FQNEAQ (reference sequence). The CDR3 reads CASSLGQALEAFF. The CDR3, as DNA: TGTGCCAGCAGCTTAGGACAGGCCCTTGAAGCTTTCTTT.

In this sample, this clonotype turned up many times. The J gene is TRBJ2-7, the V gene TRBV7-9; unclear D gene. From germline, CDR1 is SEHNR and CDR2 FQNEAQ (reference sequence). The V end was cut by 0 bases, the J end by 4 bases, with 13 bases between. This CDR3 spans 15 amino acids. CDR3 nucleotides: TGTGCCAGCAGCTTAGCGCTGGTTCCCCCTTACGAGCAGTACTTC. Translation gives CASSLALVPPYEQYF.

This clonotype has just a few counts. The V and J genes are TRBV12-3 or TRBV12-4 and TRBJ2-1, with TRBD2 identical over 10 bases. Trimming at V came to 8 bases and at J to 7 bases, leaving 8 bases not matched to a gene. The CDR3 spans 14 residues. In DNA, the CDR3 is TGTGCCAGCGGTCCTAGCGGGAGCGGAAATGAGCAGTTCTTC. Its protein is CASGPSGSGNEQFF.